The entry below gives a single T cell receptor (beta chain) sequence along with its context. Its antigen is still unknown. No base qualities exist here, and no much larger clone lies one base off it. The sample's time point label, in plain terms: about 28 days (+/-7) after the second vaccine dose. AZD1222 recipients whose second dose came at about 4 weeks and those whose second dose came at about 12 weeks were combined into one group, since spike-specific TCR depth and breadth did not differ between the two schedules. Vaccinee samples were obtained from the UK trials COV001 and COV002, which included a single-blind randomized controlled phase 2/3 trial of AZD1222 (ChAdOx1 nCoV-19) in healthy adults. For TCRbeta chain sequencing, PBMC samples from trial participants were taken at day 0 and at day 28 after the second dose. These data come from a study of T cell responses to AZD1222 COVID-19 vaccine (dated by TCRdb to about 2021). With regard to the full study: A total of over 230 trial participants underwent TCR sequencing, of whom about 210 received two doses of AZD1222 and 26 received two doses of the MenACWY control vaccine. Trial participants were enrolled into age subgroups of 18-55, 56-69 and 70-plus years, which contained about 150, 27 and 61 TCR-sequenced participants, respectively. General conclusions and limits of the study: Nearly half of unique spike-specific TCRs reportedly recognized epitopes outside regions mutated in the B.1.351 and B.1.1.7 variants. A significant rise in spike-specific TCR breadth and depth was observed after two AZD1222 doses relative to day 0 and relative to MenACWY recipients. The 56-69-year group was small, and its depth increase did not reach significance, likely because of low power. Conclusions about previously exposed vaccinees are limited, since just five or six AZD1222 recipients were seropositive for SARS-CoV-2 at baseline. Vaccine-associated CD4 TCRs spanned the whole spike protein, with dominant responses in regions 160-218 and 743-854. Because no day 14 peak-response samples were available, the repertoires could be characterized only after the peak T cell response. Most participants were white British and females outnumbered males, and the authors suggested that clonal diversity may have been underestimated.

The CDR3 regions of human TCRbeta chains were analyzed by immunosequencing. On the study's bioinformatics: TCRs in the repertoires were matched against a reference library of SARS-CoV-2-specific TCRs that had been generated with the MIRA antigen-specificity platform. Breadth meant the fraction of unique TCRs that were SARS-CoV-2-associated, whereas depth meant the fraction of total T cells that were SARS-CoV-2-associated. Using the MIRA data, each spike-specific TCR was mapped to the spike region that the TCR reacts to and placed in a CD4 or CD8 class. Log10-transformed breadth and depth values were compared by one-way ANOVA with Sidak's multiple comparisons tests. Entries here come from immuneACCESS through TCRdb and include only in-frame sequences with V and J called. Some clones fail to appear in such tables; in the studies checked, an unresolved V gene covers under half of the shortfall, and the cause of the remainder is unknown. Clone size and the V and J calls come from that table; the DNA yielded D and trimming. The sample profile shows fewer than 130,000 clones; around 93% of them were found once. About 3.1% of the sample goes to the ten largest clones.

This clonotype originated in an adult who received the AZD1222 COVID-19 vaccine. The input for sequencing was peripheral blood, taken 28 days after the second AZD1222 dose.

The DNA sequence reads TGTGCCAGTAGTCGATTCACAGGGAACTATGGCTACACCTTC. The encoded protein is CASSRFTGNYGYTF. This chain joins TRBV19 to TRBJ1-2; the D segment could be TRBD1, given 6 matching bases. Trimming takes 5 bases from V and 2 bases from J, and the germline ends sit 12 bases apart. Measured from the cysteine to the phenylalanine, the CDR3 is 14 residues long. CDR3 DNA is the only sequence kept; it has 42 bases, read in frame from the first base. As encoded in the germline V gene (reference sequence), CDR1 is LNHDA while CDR2 is SQIVND.